Below, 14 T cell receptor beta chains from the same sample are listed, as sequenced in a study of shared clonotypes between healthy human individuals. CD45RO-negative, CCR7-positively selected cells formed the naive CD8 fraction, excluding terminally differentiated effector memory CD45RA+ cells. Repertoires were generated with immunoSEQ multiplex PCR, while TCRdb's copy carries only in-frame clones and drops some. The repertoire includes around 580,000 clones, roughly 98% of them detected once, and approximately 0.3% sits in the top ten. Sequenced material: naive CD8+ T cells sorted from blood. The receptor set was obtained from a man under 40 in good health.

The rearrangement joins TRBV4-3 to TRBJ2-7, with D tentatively TRBD1 (6 bases). The CDR3 is 17 residues long. Germline V CDR1 and CDR2: LGHNA, YSLEER. Trimming left V 0 bases short and J 2 bases short, with 17 bases between. Written as DNA, the CDR3 is TGCGCCAGCAGCCAAGAATCTAGGGGGAGAGGCGCCTACGAGCAGTACTTC. This encodes CASSQESRGRGAYEQYF.

This chain joins TRBV11-2 and TRBJ2-7, with TRBD2 matching over 7 bases. The length of the CDR3 is 17 residues. Trimming at V came to 1 base and at J to 4 bases, leaving 13 bases not matched to a gene. Per germline, CDR1 SGHAT and CDR2 FQNNGV. CDR3 coding DNA: TGTGCCAGCAGCTTAGGCGGGTGGGCTAGCGGTTCTTACGAGCAGTACTTC. It specifies CASSLGGWASGSYEQYF.

The CDR3 DNA sequence: TGTGCCAGCGGACCAGCGGACGAGCAGTACTTC. It yields the protein CASGPADEQYF. The V call is TRBV27, the J call TRBJ2-7; weak D call: TRBD2 (5 bases). The germline V gene encodes CDR1 MNHEY and CDR2 SMNVEV (reference sequence). Trimming took off 8 bases at V and 5 bases at J, with 10 bases between the two ends. This CDR3 is 11 amino acids long.

The chain combines TRBV30 with TRBJ2-1; D uncertain. The CDR3 extends over 14 amino acids. Between the trimmed V and J ends, which lost 3 bases and 6 bases, there was a span of 15 bases. CDR1 is GTSNPN, CDR2 SVGIG, per germline (reference sequence). The CDR3 loop reads CAWSKEKLSNEQFF. The CDR3 coding sequence is TGTGCCTGGAGCAAGGAGAAGTTGAGCAATGAGCAGTTCTTC.

With regard to this clone: The same CDR3 also results from other DNA sequences found in this sample. This chain's CDR3 is CASSLLAGEETQYF. CDR3 DNA sequence: TGTGCCAGCAGCTTACTAGCGGGAGAGGAGACCCAGTACTTC. This chain uses TRBV7-6 with TRBJ2-5; 10 nucleotides match TRBD2. CDR1 SGHVS and CDR2 FNYEAQ come from the germline V gene. This CDR3 contains 14 residues. J lost 5 bases, V lost 2 bases, and 2 bases had no gene match.

This rearrangement joins TRBV6-5 to TRBJ2-1, with no clear D. Germline V gene lookup returns CDR1 MNHEY and CDR2 SVGAGI. This CDR3 spans 14 amino acids. Between the trimmed V and J ends, which lost 8 bases and 7 bases, there was a span of 18 bases. CDR3 nucleotide sequence: TGTGCCAGCGGCTTGGGCCGAGTGAGTAATGAGCAGTTCTTC. As protein: CASGLGRVSNEQFF.

V usage is TRBV6-1 and J usage is TRBJ1-5; 8 bases fit TRBD1. Germline values: CDR1 MNHNS, CDR2 SASEGT. CDR3 length: 16 residues. J gave up 5 bases and V 2 bases, and 8 bases lay outside the gene matches. The CDR3 nucleotides are TGTGCCAGCAGTGAACCCGGGACAGGCGATTATCAGCCCCAGCATTTT. Translated: CASSEPGTGDYQPQHF.

This sequence joins TRBV19 and TRBJ2-7; 7 nucleotides line up with TRBD1. Germline V gene lookup returns CDR1 LNHDA and CDR2 SQIVND (reference sequence). The CDR3 sequence is 14 residues long. Trimming took 5 bases from V and 3 from J; bases not matched to a gene: 7. The CDR3 coding sequence is TGTGCCAGTAGTCTCACGGGACAGAGCTACGAGCAGTACTTC. This translates into CASSLTGQSYEQYF.

The chain couples TRBV4-3 to TRBJ2-7; 11 nucleotides align to TRBD1. Germline-derived CDR1 and CDR2 are LGHNA and YSLEER. The CDR3 covers 16 residues. Trimming took 1 base from V and 4 from J; bases not matched to a gene: 6. CDR3 in amino acids: CASSQGAGTGGYEQYF. The DNA for the CDR3 is TGCGCCAGCAGCCAAGGGGCCGGGACAGGGGGTTACGAGCAGTACTTC.

The chain couples TRBV15 to TRBJ2-3, with D possibly being TRBD2 (5 bases). The CDR3 has 12 residues. The V end lost 6 bases, the J end lost 11 bases, and 15 bases lay between the germline ends. The germline V gene has CDR1 LNHNV and CDR2 YYDKDF (reference sequence). This CDR3 is CATRDSSLQQYF. CDR3 nucleotides: TGTGCCACCAGAGACTCTAGCCTGCAGCAGTATTTT.

The chain uses TRBV7-2 and TRBJ1-5; 7 bases agree with TRBD1. V lost 3 bases and J lost 3; bases outside the gene matches: 8. Germline V gives CDR1 SGHTA, CDR2 FQGNSA. CDR3 length: 16 amino acids. CDR3 DNA: TGTGCCAGCAGCTTTGGGGACAGCCAAGACAATCAGCCCCAGCATTTT. Translation: CASSFGDSQDNQPQHF.

The J gene is TRBJ2-7, the V gene TRBV7-6, with D uncertain. Germline assignment: CDR1 SGHVS and CDR2 FNYEAQ. V gave up 2 bases and J gave up 2 bases, with 10 bases separating them. The CDR3 has 14 amino acids. In nucleotides, the CDR3 is TGTGCCAGCAGCTTACGCAGAGGAACCTACGAGCAGTACTTC. Residues: CASSLRRGTYEQYF.

Only one count was recorded for this clone. Additional DNA sequences in this sample encode the identical CDR3. The chain has TRBV27 and TRBJ2-7; weak D call: TRBD2 (5 bases). The CDR3 contains 14 residues. With 2 bases removed from V and 2 bases from J, the gap between germline ends came to 10 bases. The germline gives CDR1 MNHEY, CDR2 SMNVEV (reference sequence). The CDR3 spells CASSLGGQTYEQYF. The CDR3 bases are TGTGCCAGCAGTTTAGGCGGGCAGACCTACGAGCAGTACTTC.

The chain couples TRBV7-9 to TRBJ2-2; tentatively, D is TRBD2 (6 bases). This CDR3 is built from 15 residues. The germline CDR1 and CDR2 sequences are SEHNR and FQNEAQ (reference sequence). V gave up 5 bases and J gave up 4 bases, with 14 bases separating them. The CDR3 sequence: CASSAPGLPTGELFF. In DNA, the CDR3 is TGTGCCAGCAGCGCGCCGGGACTTCCCACCGGGGAGCTGTTTTTT.